The rows below give T cell receptor beta chains drawn from one sample of a study of blood T cell repertoires in COVID-19. Repertoires were generated with immunoSEQ multiplex PCR, while TCRdb's copy carries only in-frame clones and drops some. The sample holds about 310,000 clones, roughly 90% seen once. The sample consisted of PBMCs or T cells enriched from blood (not recorded which). Receptor source: a woman between 18 and 29 years old with acute COVID-19. Both conserved end residues are part of each CDR3. D genes are given only for firm matches. Rows may omit the clone size; those that give it use once, few, many or a size class.

V: TRBV6-6
J: TRBJ1-5
size: -
length: 16
D: TRBD1
CDR3: CASSVGTGDSNQPQHF
DNA: TGTGCCAGCAGTGTCGGGACAGGAGATAGCAATCAGCCCCAGCATTTT

V: TRBV28
J: TRBJ1-2
size: -
length: 14
D: -
CDR3: CASSLYPWQYGYTF
DNA: TGTGCCAGCAGTTTATACCCCTGGCAGTATGGCTACACCTTC

V: TRBV9
J: TRBJ2-2
size: -
length: 15
D: -
CDR3: CASSVGAANTGELFF
DNA: TGTGCCAGCAGCGTAGGTGCGGCCAACACCGGGGAGCTGTTTTTT

V: TRBV18
J: TRBJ2-7
size: -
length: 15
D: TRBD1
CDR3: CASSPDGTGGDEQYF
DNA: TGTGCCAGCTCACCCGACGGGACAGGGGGCGACGAGCAGTACTTC

V: TRBV11-2
J: TRBJ2-1
size: -
length: 12
D: -
CDR3: CASSPLLSEQFF
DNA: TGTGCCAGCAGCCCCCTCCTGAGTGAGCAGTTCTTC

V: TRBV28
J: TRBJ1-2
size: -
length: 13
D: TRBD1
CDR3: CASTLDRGYGYTF
DNA: TGTGCCAGCACCTTAGACAGGGGCTATGGCTACACCTTC

V: TRBV11-2
J: TRBJ2-7
size: -
length: 15
D: -
CDR3: CASSSSTGRAYEQYF
DNA: TGTGCCAGCAGCTCCTCGACAGGCCGCGCATACGAGCAGTACTTC

V: TRBV4-1
J: TRBJ2-2
size: -
length: 16
D: -
CDR3: CASSQFRDSNTGELFF
DNA: TGCGCCAGCAGCCAATTCCGGGACTCGAACACCGGGGAGCTGTTTTTT

V: TRBV27
J: TRBJ1-2
size: -
length: 12
D: TRBD1
CDR3: CASSSGGSGYTF
DNA: TGTGCCAGCAGTTCAGGGGGTAGCGGCTACACCTTC

V: TRBV9
J: TRBJ2-2
size: few
length: 17
D: -
CDR3: CASSVGANQKSTGELFF
DNA: TGTGCCAGCAGCGTAGGGGCGAACCAAAAATCCACCGGGGAGCTGTTTTTT

V: TRBV7-9
J: TRBJ1-1
size: once
length: 18
D: TRBD1
CDR3: CASSLFSLRTGGNTEAFF
DNA: TGTGCCAGCAGCTTATTCAGCCTGAGGACAGGAGGAAACACTGAAGCTTTCTTT

V: TRBV5-6
J: TRBJ1-1
size: -
length: 18
D: TRBD1
CDR3: CASSLVLGQGGVNTEAFF
DNA: TGTGCCAGCAGCTTGGTTCTGGGACAGGGTGGTGTGAACACTGAAGCTTTCTTT

V: TRBV1
J: TRBJ2-5
size: once
length: 16
D: -
CDR3: CTSSASTTGSRETQYF
DNA: TGCACCAGCAGCGCGTCCACCACGGGTTCTCGGGAGACCCAGTACTTC

V: TRBV19
J: TRBJ1-3
size: few
length: 14
D: -
CDR3: CASSSRSLGNTIYF
DNA: TGTGCCAGTAGTTCCCGGAGCCTTGGAAACACCATATATTTT

V: TRBV9
J: TRBJ1-1
size: -
length: 15
D: -
CDR3: CASTESGTTLTEAFF
DNA: TGTGCCAGCACCGAATCCGGGACAACCCTCACTGAAGCTTTCTTT

V: TRBV12-3/TRBV12-4
J: TRBJ2-7
size: -
length: 13
D: TRBD2
CDR3: CASSRDSGSEQYF
DNA: TGTGCCAGCAGCCGGGATAGCGGGAGTGAGCAGTACTTC

V: TRBV11-3
J: TRBJ1-2
size: -
length: 14
D: -
CDR3: CASSLEASDYGYTF
DNA: TGTGCCAGCAGCTTAGAGGCCAGTGACTATGGCTACACCTTC

V: TRBV7-9
J: TRBJ2-1
size: -
length: 12
D: -
CDR3: CASSLTGINEFF
DNA: TGTGCCAGCAGCCTAACCGGGATAAATGAGTTCTTC

V: TRBV7-9
J: TRBJ2-7
size: -
length: 16
D: TRBD2
CDR3: CASSLIRTSGTYEQYF
DNA: TGTGCCAGCAGCTTAATTCGGACTAGCGGGACCTACGAGCAGTACTTC

V: TRBV28
J: TRBJ1-5
size: -
length: 17
D: TRBD1
CDR3: CASSSPSTGGSNQPQHF
DNA: TGTGCCAGCAGTTCTCCGTCGACAGGGGGTAGCAATCAGCCCCAGCATTTT

V: TRBV3-1/TRBV3-2
J: TRBJ1-2
size: -
length: 13
D: TRBD1
CDR3: CASSHRQGYGYTF
DNA: TGTGCCAGCAGCCATCGACAGGGCTATGGCTACACCTTC

V: TRBV28
J: TRBJ1-3
size: -
length: 13
D: -
CDR3: CASSPGRGNTIYF
DNA: TGTGCCAGCAGTCCAGGGAGGGGAAACACCATATATTTT

V: TRBV28
J: TRBJ1-2
size: -
length: 13
D: -
CDR3: CASSRGWERGYTF
DNA: TGTGCCAGCAGCCGAGGGTGGGAACGGGGCTACACCTTC

V: TRBV5-6
J: TRBJ2-2
size: -
length: 15
D: TRBD2
CDR3: CASSLTSGRTGELFF
DNA: TGTGCCAGCAGCCTGACTAGCGGGAGGACCGGGGAGCTGTTTTTT

V: TRBV28
J: TRBJ1-6
size: -
length: 16
D: TRBD1
CDR3: CASSSTGVVGNSPLHF
DNA: TGTGCCAGCAGCTCGACAGGGGTTGTGGGGAATTCACCCCTCCACTTT

V: TRBV19
J: TRBJ1-1
size: -
length: 17
D: -
CDR3: CASRPERTALVNTEAFF
DNA: TGTGCCAGTAGACCCGAGAGGACAGCCTTAGTGAACACTGAAGCTTTCTTT

V: TRBV24-1
J: TRBJ2-7
size: -
length: 14
D: -
CDR3: CATTQGPPSYEQYF
DNA: TGTGCCACCACTCAGGGGCCCCCCTCCTACGAGCAGTACTTC

V: TRBV6-5
J: TRBJ1-2
size: -
length: 14
D: -
CDR3: CASSFGPGVLGYTF
DNA: TGTGCCAGCAGTTTCGGCCCAGGGGTTCTTGGCTACACCTTC

V: TRBV18
J: TRBJ1-6
size: -
length: 14
D: -
CDR3: CASSPSSGNSPLHF
DNA: TGTGCCAGCTCACCCTCCAGCGGTAATTCACCCCTCCACTTT

V: TRBV2
J: TRBJ1-2
size: once
length: 13
D: TRBD1
CDR3: CASSRDSNYGYTF
DNA: TGTGCCAGCAGCCGGGACAGTAACTATGGCTACACCTTC

V: TRBV14
J: TRBJ2-1
size: once
length: 15
D: TRBD1
CDR3: CASSQEELTGEEQFF
DNA: TGTGCCAGCAGCCAAGAGGAATTAACAGGGGAAGAGCAGTTCTTC

V: TRBV5-1
J: TRBJ2-2
size: -
length: 15
D: TRBD2
CDR3: CASRGAGVDTGELFF
DNA: TGCGCCAGCAGAGGGGCGGGAGTGGACACCGGGGAGCTGTTTTTT

V: TRBV7-9
J: TRBJ1-6
size: -
length: 13
D: -
CDR3: CASSRQEDSPLHF
DNA: TGTGCCAGCAGCCGACAGGAGGATTCACCCCTCCACTTT

V: TRBV9
J: TRBJ1-2
size: -
length: 14
D: TRBD1
CDR3: CASSARQGAFGYTF
DNA: TGTGCCAGCAGCGCCAGACAGGGGGCGTTTGGCTACACCTTC

V: TRBV6-5
J: TRBJ2-3
size: -
length: 14
D: -
CDR3: CASSSPGRADTQYF
DNA: TGTGCCAGCAGTTCCCCGGGCAGGGCAGATACGCAGTATTTT

V: TRBV9
J: TRBJ1-3
size: -
length: 19
D: -
CDR3: CASSDSYLRGGGSGNTIYF
DNA: TGTGCCAGCAGCGACTCATATCTCAGGGGCGGGGGTTCTGGAAACACCATATATTTT

V: TRBV11-2
J: TRBJ1-4
size: -
length: 15
D: TRBD1
CDR3: CASSTWGTGDEKLFF
DNA: TGTGCCAGCAGCACCTGGGGGACAGGTGATGAAAAACTGTTTTTT

V: TRBV6-5
J: TRBJ1-1
size: -
length: 14
D: -
CDR3: CASRPRGMNTEAFF
DNA: TGTGCCAGCAGACCAAGAGGGATGAACACTGAAGCTTTCTTT

V: TRBV2
J: TRBJ2-7
size: -
length: 14
D: TRBD2
CDR3: CASNDGTSSYEQYF
DNA: TGTGCCAGCAATGACGGGACTAGCTCCTACGAGCAGTACTTC

V: TRBV28
J: TRBJ1-2
size: few
length: 15
D: TRBD1
CDR3: CASSLWTGQGYGYTF
DNA: TGTGCCAGCAGTTTATGGACCGGACAGGGCTATGGCTACACCTTC

V: TRBV7-2
J: TRBJ1-5
size: -
length: 14
D: -
CDR3: CASSLAPGNQPQHF
DNA: TGTGCCAGCAGCTTAGCCCCCGGGAATCAGCCCCAGCATTTT